One T cell receptor (beta chain) is described in this entry. TCRdb's copy holds only in-frame clones and misses some; the assay was immunoSEQ multiplex PCR. This table has 90,000 or so clones, 85% appearing once. This sample stems from a study of cytomegalovirus exposure and HLA in healthy donors. This CDR3 comprises 15 residues. Trimming took off 7 bases at V and 1 base at J, with 13 bases between the two ends. The V gene's germline CDR1 is LNHDA and CDR2 SQIVND (reference sequence). The chain recombines TRBV19 with TRBJ1-4; D is perhaps TRBD1 (5 bases). The source material was PBMCs. The TCR comes from a man younger than 35 in good health and CMV-seropositive. CDR3: CASIGRRGTNEKLFF. DNA for the CDR3: TGTGCCAGTATCGGGAGGAGGGGAACTAATGAAAAACTGTTTTTT.